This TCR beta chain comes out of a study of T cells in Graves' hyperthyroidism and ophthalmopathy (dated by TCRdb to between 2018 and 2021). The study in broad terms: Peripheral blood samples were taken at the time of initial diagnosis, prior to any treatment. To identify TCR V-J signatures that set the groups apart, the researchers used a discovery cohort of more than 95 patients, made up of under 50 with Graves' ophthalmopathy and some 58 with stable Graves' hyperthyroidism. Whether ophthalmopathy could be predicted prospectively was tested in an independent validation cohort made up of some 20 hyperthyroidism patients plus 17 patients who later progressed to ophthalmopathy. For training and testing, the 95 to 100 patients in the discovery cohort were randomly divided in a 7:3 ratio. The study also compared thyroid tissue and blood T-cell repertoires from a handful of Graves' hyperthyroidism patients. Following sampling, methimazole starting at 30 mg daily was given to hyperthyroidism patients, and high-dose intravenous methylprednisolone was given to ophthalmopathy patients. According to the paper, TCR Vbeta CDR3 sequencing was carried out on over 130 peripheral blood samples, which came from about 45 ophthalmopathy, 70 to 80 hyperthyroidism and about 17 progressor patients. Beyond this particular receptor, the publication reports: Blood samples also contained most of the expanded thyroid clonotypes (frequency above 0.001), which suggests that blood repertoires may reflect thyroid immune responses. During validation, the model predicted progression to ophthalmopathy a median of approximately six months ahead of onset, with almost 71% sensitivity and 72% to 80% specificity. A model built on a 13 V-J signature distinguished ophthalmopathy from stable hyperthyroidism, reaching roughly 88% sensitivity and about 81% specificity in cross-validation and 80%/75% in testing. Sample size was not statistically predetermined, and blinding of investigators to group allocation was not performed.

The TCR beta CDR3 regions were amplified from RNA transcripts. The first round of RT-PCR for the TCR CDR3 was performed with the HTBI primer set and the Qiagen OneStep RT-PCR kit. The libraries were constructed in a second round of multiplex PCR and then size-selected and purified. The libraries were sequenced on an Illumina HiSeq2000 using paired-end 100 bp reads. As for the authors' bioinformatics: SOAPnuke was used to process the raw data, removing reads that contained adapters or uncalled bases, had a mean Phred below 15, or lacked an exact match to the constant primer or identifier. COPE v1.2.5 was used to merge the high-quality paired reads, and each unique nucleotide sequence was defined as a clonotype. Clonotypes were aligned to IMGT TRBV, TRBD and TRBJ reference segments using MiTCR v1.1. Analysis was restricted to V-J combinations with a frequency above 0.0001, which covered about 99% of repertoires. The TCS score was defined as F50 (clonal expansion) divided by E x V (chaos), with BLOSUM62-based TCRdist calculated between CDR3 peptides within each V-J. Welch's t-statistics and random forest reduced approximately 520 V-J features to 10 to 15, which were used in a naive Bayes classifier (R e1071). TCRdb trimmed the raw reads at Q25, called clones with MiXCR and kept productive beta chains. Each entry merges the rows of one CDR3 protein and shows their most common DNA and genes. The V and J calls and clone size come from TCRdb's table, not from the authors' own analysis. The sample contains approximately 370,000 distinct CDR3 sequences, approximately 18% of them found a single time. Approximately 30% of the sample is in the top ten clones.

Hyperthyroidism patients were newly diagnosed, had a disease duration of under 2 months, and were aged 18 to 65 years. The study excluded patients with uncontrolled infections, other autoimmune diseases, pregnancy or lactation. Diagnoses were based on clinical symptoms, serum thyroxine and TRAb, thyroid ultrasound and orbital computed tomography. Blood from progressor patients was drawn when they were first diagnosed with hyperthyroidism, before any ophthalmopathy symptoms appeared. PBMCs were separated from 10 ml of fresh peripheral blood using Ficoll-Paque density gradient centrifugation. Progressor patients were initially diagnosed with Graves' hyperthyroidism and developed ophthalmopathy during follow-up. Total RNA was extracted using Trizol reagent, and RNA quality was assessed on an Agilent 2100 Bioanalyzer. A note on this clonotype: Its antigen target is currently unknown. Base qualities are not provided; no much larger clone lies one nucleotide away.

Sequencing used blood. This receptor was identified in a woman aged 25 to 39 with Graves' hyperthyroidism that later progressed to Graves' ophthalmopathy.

The bases read TGTGCCAGCAGCCAAGTTGGGACACTCTCCACAGATACGCAGTATTTT. Translated, this gives CASSQVGTLSTDTQYF. The receptor chain draws on TRBV3-1 and TRBJ2-3; the D segment could be TRBD1, given 6 matching bases. The germline ends are 13 bases apart after V is trimmed by 1 base and J by 2 bases. The germline V gene (reference sequence) sets CDR1 to LGHDT and CDR2 to YNNKEL. The CDR3 has 16 amino acids, counting the end cysteine and phenylalanine. The kept DNA is CDR3 alone, 48 bases in frame from the first base.